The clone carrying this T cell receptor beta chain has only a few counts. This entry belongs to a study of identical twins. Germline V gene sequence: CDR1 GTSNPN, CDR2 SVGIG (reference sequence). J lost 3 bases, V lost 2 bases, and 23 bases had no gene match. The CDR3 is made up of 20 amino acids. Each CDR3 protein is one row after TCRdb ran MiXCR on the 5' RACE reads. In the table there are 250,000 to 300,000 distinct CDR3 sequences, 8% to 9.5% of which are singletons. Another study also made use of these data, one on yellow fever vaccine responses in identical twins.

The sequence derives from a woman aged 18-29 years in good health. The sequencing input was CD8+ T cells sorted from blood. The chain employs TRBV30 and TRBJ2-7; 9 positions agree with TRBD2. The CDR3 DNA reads TGTGCCTGGAGTACGGTAGCGGGAGTTCAATCAGGTTATTGGCGCTACGAGCAGTACTTC. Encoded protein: CAWSTVAGVQSGYWRYEQYF.